This T cell receptor beta chain was identified during a study of T cell responses to AZD1222 COVID-19 vaccine. Study at large: Both about-4-week and about-12-week second-dose recipients were combined.

Study outcomes and limitations: Two doses of AZD1222 preceded a rise in Spike-specific TCR breadth and depth.

The V end lost 7 bases, the J end lost 4 bases, and 16 bases lay between the germline ends. The CDR3 has 14 amino acids. Germline loops: CDR1 SNHLY, CDR2 FYNNEI. The method was immunoSEQ multiplex PCR; TCRdb's version includes in-frame clones alone and lacks a portion of them. In the table there are around 260,000 clones, approximately 93% of which are singletons. To note about this clone: What it binds is not known.

The receptor's source is an adult in good health. The chain uses TRBV2 and TRBJ2-5; no firm D call. The sequenced sample was peripheral blood, obtained on day 0 of AZD1222 vaccination. Here the CDR3 reads CASTAAPRRETQYF. DNA of the CDR3: TGTGCCAGCACCGCGGCGCCCCGGAGAGAGACCCAGTACTTC. Based on the CDR3 plus reference TRBV2 and TRBJ2-5, the full variable domain is EPEVTQTPSHQVTQMGQEVILRCVPISNHLYFYWYRQILGQKVEFLVSFYNNEISEKSEIFDDQFSVERPDGSNFTLKIRSTKLEDSAMYFCASTAAPRRETQYFGPGTRLLVL.